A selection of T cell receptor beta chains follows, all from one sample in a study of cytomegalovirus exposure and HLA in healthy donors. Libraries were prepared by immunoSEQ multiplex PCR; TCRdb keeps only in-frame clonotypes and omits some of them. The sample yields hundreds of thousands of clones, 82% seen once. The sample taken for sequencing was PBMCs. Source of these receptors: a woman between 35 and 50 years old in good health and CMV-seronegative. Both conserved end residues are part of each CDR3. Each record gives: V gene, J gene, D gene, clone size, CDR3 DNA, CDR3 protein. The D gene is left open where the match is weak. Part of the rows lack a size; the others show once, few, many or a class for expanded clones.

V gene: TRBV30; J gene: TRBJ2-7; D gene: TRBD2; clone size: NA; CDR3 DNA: TGTGCCTGGAGGGAAACGGGGGGGCGAACCTACGAGCAGTACTTC; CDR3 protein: CAWRETGGRTYEQYF
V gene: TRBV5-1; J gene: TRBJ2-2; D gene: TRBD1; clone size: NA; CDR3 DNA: TGCGCCAGCACCCGGGACAGGGCTACCGGGGAGCTGTTTTTT; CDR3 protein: CASTRDRATGELFF
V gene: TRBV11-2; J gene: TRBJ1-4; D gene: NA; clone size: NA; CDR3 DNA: TGTGCCAGCAGACAGAGCGGGGCGGGCGAGATTCATGAAAAACTGTTTTTT; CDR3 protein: CASRQSGAGEIHEKLFF
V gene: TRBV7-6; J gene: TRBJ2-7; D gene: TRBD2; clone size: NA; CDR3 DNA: TGTGCCAGCAGCCTATTGGCGGGGGGCAACGAGCAGTACTTC; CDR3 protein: CASSLLAGGNEQYF
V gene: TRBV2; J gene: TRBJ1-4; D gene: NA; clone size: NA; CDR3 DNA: TGTGCCAGCAGGGAGACAGGAGCTCCCAATGAAAAACTGTTTTTT; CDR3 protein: CASRETGAPNEKLFF
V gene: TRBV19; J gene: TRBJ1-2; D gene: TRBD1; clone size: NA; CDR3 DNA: TGTGCCAGTAGTATGGCGACAGGGTACTATGGCTACACCTTC; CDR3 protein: CASSMATGYYGYTF
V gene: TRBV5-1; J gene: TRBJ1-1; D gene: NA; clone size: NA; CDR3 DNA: TGCGCCAGCAGCTTGGGTCAGGGGAGGGCTGAAGCTTTCTTT; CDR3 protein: CASSLGQGRAEAFF
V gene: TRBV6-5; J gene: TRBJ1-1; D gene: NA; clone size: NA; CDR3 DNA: TGTGCCAGCAGTTACTTAGCTTTAGGTTTAAGCACTGAAGCTTTCTTT; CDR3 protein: CASSYLALGLSTEAFF
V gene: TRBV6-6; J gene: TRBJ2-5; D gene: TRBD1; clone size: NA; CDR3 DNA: TGTGCCAGCAGTTTTGGACAGGGAGAGACCCAGTACTTC; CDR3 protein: CASSFGQGETQYF
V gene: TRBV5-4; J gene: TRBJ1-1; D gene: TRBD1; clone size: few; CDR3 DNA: TGTGCCAGCAGCTTGGCCGCGGGACAGGATCTGGGGGGAGCTTTCTTT; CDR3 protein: CASSLAAGQDLGGAFF
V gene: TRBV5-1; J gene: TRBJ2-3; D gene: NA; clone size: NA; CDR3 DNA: TGCGCCAGCAGCTTGGGGGGCCCTGGGGATACGCAGTATTTT; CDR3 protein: CASSLGGPGDTQYF
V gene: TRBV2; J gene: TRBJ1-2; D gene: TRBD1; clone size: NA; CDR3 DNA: TGTGCCAGCAGCGTGGACAGGGGGCGAGGCTACACCTTC; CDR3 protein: CASSVDRGRGYTF
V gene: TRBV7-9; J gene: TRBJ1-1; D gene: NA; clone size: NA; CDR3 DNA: TGTGCCAGCAGTCAACAGGAGGGCACTGAAGCTTTCTTT; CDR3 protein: CASSQQEGTEAFF
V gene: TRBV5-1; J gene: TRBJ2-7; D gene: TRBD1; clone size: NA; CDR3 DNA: TGCGCCAGCAGTCAAGGACAGGGGGTCGACGAGCAGTACTTC; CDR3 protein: CASSQGQGVDEQYF
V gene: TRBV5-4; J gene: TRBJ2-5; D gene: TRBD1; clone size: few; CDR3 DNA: TGTGCCAGCAGCTTGGGGGACAGGGAAGAGACCCAGTACTTC; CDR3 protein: CASSLGDREETQYF
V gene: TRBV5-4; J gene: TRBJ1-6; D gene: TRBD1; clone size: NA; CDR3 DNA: TGTGCCAGCAGCTTGGGCAGGGGGCGCGTCGCGGGTTCACCCCTCCACTTT; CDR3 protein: CASSLGRGRVAGSPLHF
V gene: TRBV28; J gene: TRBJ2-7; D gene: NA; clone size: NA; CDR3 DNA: TGTGCCAGCAGTCCCTTATCTTCCCCGACATCTCCGACGTCCTACTACGAGCAGTACTTC; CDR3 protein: CASSPLSSPTSPTSYYEQYF
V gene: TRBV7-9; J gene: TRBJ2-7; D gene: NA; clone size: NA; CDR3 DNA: TGTGCCAGCTCTGACGGCGGCTCCTACGAGCAGTACTTC; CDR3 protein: CASSDGGSYEQYF